The 14 T cell receptor beta chains presented below share a single source sample, sequenced in a study of T cell responses to AZD1222 COVID-19 vaccine. Repertoires were generated with immunoSEQ multiplex PCR, while TCRdb's copy carries only in-frame clones and drops some. The data hold about 140,000 clones, with approximately 90% observed a single time. The specimen comprised peripheral blood, sampled on day 0 of AZD1222 vaccination. Source of these receptors: an adult in good health.

The gene calls are TRBV4-1 and TRBJ1-4, with a possible D match to TRBD1 (5 bases). The V gene's germline CDR1 is MGHRA and CDR2 YSYEKL. Trimming pared 1 base from V and 0 bases from J, leaving 6 bases between. This CDR3 contains 15 residues. This chain's CDR3 is CASSQAGATNEKLFF. As DNA, the CDR3 is TGCGCCAGCAGCCAAGCGGGGGCAACTAATGAAAAACTGTTTTTT.

This clone was recorded only once. The chain combines TRBV6-5 with TRBJ2-5, with 10 bases fitting TRBD1. V lost 11 bases, J lost 5 bases, and 14 bases stayed unmatched. Germline values: CDR1 MNHEY, CDR2 SVGAGI. This CDR3 has 15 residues. The CDR3 bases are TGTGCCGGACGACCCGGGACAGGGGTTTCTGAGACCCAGTACTTC. As protein: CAGRPGTGVSETQYF.

The chain recombines TRBV2 with TRBJ1-2; maybe TRBD1 (6 bases). There are 15 residues in the CDR3. Germline V CDR1 and CDR2: SNHLY, FYNNEI. V lost 1 base and J 6 bases, leaving 15 bases between the germline ends. DNA for the CDR3: TGTGCCAGCAGTGAAGAGGGGGGCTGGTTGGATGGCTACACCTTC. Its protein is CASSEEGGWLDGYTF. The full variable domain, completed using reference TRBV2 and TRBJ1-2, is EPEVTQTPSHQVTQMGQEVILRCVPISNHLYFYWYRQILGQKVEFLVSFYNNEISEKSEIFDDQFSVERPDGSNFTLKIRSTKLEDSAMYFCASSEEGGWLDGYTFGSGTRLTVV.

The CDR3 nucleotides are TGTGCCAGCAGCTTGGTATTACGGGCAGCCTCTTCATCTAACTATGGCTACACCTTC. It encodes CASSLVLRAASSSNYGYTF. This chain connects TRBV5-5 to TRBJ1-2, with D unclear. The CDR3 has 19 amino acids. V was trimmed by 0 bases and J by 0 bases, leaving 21 bases between them. Germline V gives CDR1 SGHKS, CDR2 YYEKEE (reference sequence). The variable domain in full, with the rest retrieved from reference TRBV5-5 and TRBJ1-2, is DAGVTQSPTHLIKTRGQQVTLRCSPISGHKSVSWYQQVLGQGPQFIFQYYEKEERGRGNFPDRFSARQFPNYSSELNVNALLLGDSALYLCASSLVLRAASSSNYGYTFGSGTRLTVV.

The chain employs TRBV28 and TRBJ2-7, with D unclear. The CDR3 is made up of 13 amino acids. Germline V CDR1 and CDR2: MDHEN, SYDVKM. The V and J ends lost 3 bases and 5 bases respectively, with 11 bases between them. CDR3 coding DNA: TGTGCCAGCAGTTTTGGGGAATTAAACGAGCAGTACTTC. Encoded protein: CASSFGELNEQYF.

This clone has a handful of counts. The chain joins TRBV11-2 to TRBJ2-5; 9 nucleotides align to TRBD1. Trimming at V came to 6 bases and at J to 7 bases, leaving 12 bases not matched to a gene. Germline values: CDR1 SGHAT, CDR2 FQNNGV. The CDR3 is made up of 15 amino acids. CDR3 amino acids: CASSYSGGQGGTQYF. DNA of the CDR3: TGTGCCAGCAGTTATAGTGGGGGACAGGGAGGGACCCAGTACTTC.

V and J are TRBV11-2 and TRBJ1-1, with 7 bases that match TRBD1. The CDR3 is 13 residues long. Germline V lookup: CDR1 SGHAT, CDR2 FQNNGV. Unmatched junction bases numbered 2, after V lost 5 bases and J lost 2 bases. This CDR3 is CASSRDRNTEAFF. DNA of the CDR3: TGTGCCAGCAGCCGGGACAGAAACACTGAAGCTTTCTTT.

This chain joins TRBV28 and TRBJ2-1; D is unresolved. V was cut by 3 bases and J by 3 bases, with 9 bases left in between. The germline V gene has CDR1 MDHEN and CDR2 SYDVKM. The CDR3 spans 14 residues. This chain's CDR3 is CASSFNGHYNEQFF. CDR3 DNA sequence: TGTGCCAGCAGTTTTAATGGGCACTACAATGAGCAGTTCTTC.

This clone was recorded once. CDR3: CASSGVPNEQFF. The DNA for the CDR3 is TGTGCCAGCAGCGGGGTCCCCAATGAGCAGTTCTTC. The rearrangement uses TRBV9 and TRBJ2-1; D is ambiguous. The germline V gene has CDR1 SGDLS and CDR2 YYNGEE. The CDR3 is 12 residues long. Trimming removed 3 bases from V and 6 bases from J, with 7 bases in between.

Here the CDR3 DNA reads TGTGCCAGCAGCGCAGGGACTAGAGGTGAGCAGTTCTTC. It encodes CASSAGTRGEQFF. This chain links TRBV7-3 with TRBJ2-1; 8 positions agree with TRBD2. V dropped 5 bases and J dropped 9; count of bases not matched to a gene: 6. The CDR3 sequence is 13 residues long. Germline V CDR1 and CDR2: SGHTA, FQGTGA.

The chain has TRBV6-2 or TRBV6-3 and TRBJ2-6; 8 bases are a match to TRBD1. The germline CDR1 and CDR2 sequences are MNHEY and SVGEGT. The CDR3 consists of 15 residues. Trimming at V came to 6 bases and at J to 4 bases, leaving 5 bases not matched to a gene. CDR3 sequence: CASSPTGAGANVLTF. CDR3 sequence (DNA): TGTGCCAGCAGCCCGACAGGGGCCGGGGCCAACGTCCTGACTTTC.

The genes are TRBV19 and TRBJ2-7; 7 bases match TRBD1. This CDR3 has 15 residues. CDR1 LNHDA and CDR2 SQIVND come from the germline V gene (reference sequence). The V segment lost 3 bases and the J segment 4 bases; nucleotides outside the gene matches: 9. The CDR3 reads CASSIYVGQIYEQYF. CDR3 sequence (DNA): TGTGCCAGTAGTATTTATGTGGGACAGATATACGAGCAGTACTTC. The complete variable domain, with remaining parts taken from reference TRBV19 and TRBJ2-7, reads DGGITQSPKYLFRKEGQNVTLSCEQNLNHDAMYWYRQDPGQGLRLIYYSQIVNDFQKGDIAEGYSVSREKKESFPLTVTSAQKNPTAFYLCASSIYVGQIYEQYFGPGTRLTVT.

This chain joins TRBV20-1 and TRBJ2-1, with 7 bases identical to TRBD2. The germline V gene has CDR1 DFQATT and CDR2 SNEGSKA (reference sequence). Trimming removed 3 bases from V and 6 bases from J; junction bases left unmatched: 8. The CDR3 totals 14 residues. CDR3 loop: CSASPRGGVNEQFF. CDR3 DNA sequence: TGCAGTGCTAGTCCCCGGGGAGGGGTCAATGAGCAGTTCTTC.

The V gene is TRBV19, the J gene TRBJ2-5; possibly TRBD2 for D (5 bases). Between the trimmed V and J ends, which lost 5 bases and 4 bases, there was a span of 14 bases. CDR1 is LNHDA, CDR2 SQIVND, per germline (reference sequence). The CDR3 extends over 14 amino acids. CDR3 amino acids: CASSPAGNGETQYF. Written as DNA, the CDR3 is TGTGCCAGTAGTCCGGCCGGGAACGGAGAGACCCAGTACTTC.